The 28 T cell receptor beta chains below all came from one sample that was sequenced in a study of monozygotic twins with inflammatory bowel disease. TCRdb reprocessed the 5' RACE reads and keeps a single row for each CDR3 protein, giving no DNA. There are around 210,000 distinct CDR3 sequences in the sample, with roughly 7.5% held by the top ten. The sequenced sample was blood. These receptors came from a human donor with ulcerative colitis or Crohn's disease, or a healthy co-twin of an affected twin (not recorded which).

This sequence joins TRBV20-1 and TRBJ1-3; checking the TCRdb D call of TRBD1 is not possible without DNA. The CDR3 loop spans 15 amino acids. CDR1 and CDR2 from the germline V gene are DFQATT and SNEGSKA (reference sequence). CDR3 amino acids: CSARGATGVGNTIYF.

J is TRBJ2-5 and V is TRBV20-1; the TCRdb call, TRBD2, lacks DNA for checking. Germline assignment: CDR1 DFQATT and CDR2 SNEGSKA (reference sequence). The CDR3 runs 16 residues. The chain's CDR3 is CSARPFYQRGEETQYF.

The chain employs TRBV9 and TRBJ1-1; TCRdb calls TRBD1, which cannot be checked without DNA. The germline CDR1 and CDR2 sequences are SGDLS and YYNGEE. The CDR3 extends over 14 amino acids. CDR3: CASSPSGAGTEAFF.

This chain uses TRBV3-1 with TRBJ2-7; TCRdb names TRBD2, which stays unverified in the absence of DNA. Germline CDR1 is LGHDT and CDR2 is YNNKEL (reference sequence). CDR3 size: 14 residues. CDR3: CASSHRERSYEQYF.

This chain links TRBV18 with TRBJ2-7; the D call of TRBD1 rests on TCRdb alone, since no DNA is present to check it. Germline values: CDR1 KGHSH, CDR2 LQKENI. The CDR3 runs to 13 residues. The CDR3 here is CASSTGAGYEQYF.

The chain uses TRBV3-1 and TRBJ1-1. CDR3 length equals 15 residues. Germline CDR1 and CDR2: LGHDT and YNNKEL (reference sequence). CDR3 sequence: CASRRDFLGNTEAFF.

The chain is built from TRBV12-3 or TRBV12-4 and TRBJ1-5; TCRdb reports TRBD1, a call that lacks DNA to check it against. The CDR3 is 15 residues long. The CDR3: CASSLIGQGGQPQHF.

The rearrangement uses TRBV6-1 and TRBJ1-4. The germline gives CDR1 MNHNS, CDR2 SASEGT. This CDR3 region has 15 residues. The CDR3 region is CASTKASATNEKLFF.

The chain is built from TRBV6-1 and TRBJ2-1. There are 14 residues in the CDR3. The germline gives CDR1 MNHNS, CDR2 SASEGT. The CDR3 sequence: CASSEDDLNNEQFF.

The gene calls are TRBV20-1 and TRBJ1-4. CDR1 and CDR2 (germline): DFQATT, SNEGSKA (reference sequence). The CDR3 consists of 15 residues. CDR3 loop: CSARDGRRQGEKLFF.

CDR3 in amino acids: CASSLAEGGQPQHF. V usage is TRBV2 and J usage is TRBJ1-5; without DNA, the TCRdb call of TRBD1 cannot be checked. Germline V gene data show CDR1 as SNHLY and CDR2 as FYNNEI. The CDR3 extends over 14 amino acids.

J is TRBJ2-3 and V is TRBV29-1. Germline assignment: CDR1 SQVTM and CDR2 ANQGSEA. The CDR3 extends over 13 amino acids. The CDR3 is CSASRASTDTQYF.

This rearrangement joins TRBV7-9 to TRBJ2-3; as DNA is missing, the TRBD2 call by TCRdb cannot be tested. CDR1 SEHNR and CDR2 FQNEAQ come from the germline V gene (reference sequence). The CDR3 runs to 13 residues. The CDR3 region is CASNLPLTDTQYF.

The gene calls are TRBV20-1 and TRBJ2-3; TCRdb's assignment of TRBD2 cannot be checked, as there is no DNA. CDR1 is DFQATT and CDR2 is SNEGSKA in the germline V gene (reference sequence). This CDR3 comprises 12 residues. The CDR3 loop is CSAGLPRDTQYF.

The CDR3 here is CASSLVAGKNTEAFF. This chain connects TRBV5-1 to TRBJ1-1. The germline CDR1 and CDR2 sequences are SGHRS and YFSETQ. The CDR3 has 15 residues.

The chain employs TRBV29-1 and TRBJ1-1; without DNA, the TCRdb call of TRBD1 cannot be checked. Per the germline V gene, CDR1 is SQVTM and CDR2 is ANQGSEA. The CDR3 spans 12 residues. CDR3 region: CSVVISGGKAFF.

The CDR3 is CASSSGPLNTEAFF. The J gene is TRBJ1-1, the V gene TRBV6-1. CDR3 length: 14 amino acids. The V gene's germline CDR1 is MNHNS and CDR2 SASEGT.

This chain uses TRBV2 with TRBJ1-1. The CDR3 runs to 13 residues. CDR1 and CDR2 from the germline V gene are SNHLY and FYNNEI. The CDR3 sequence is CASNEGTNTEAFF. The full variable domain, with the rest looked up from reference TRBV2 and TRBJ1-1, is EPEVTQTPSHQVTQMGQEVILRCVPISNHLYFYWYRQILGQKVEFLVSFYNNEISEKSEIFDDQFSVERPDGSNFTLKIRSTKLEDSAMYFCASNEGTNTEAFFGQGTRLTVV.

This chain links TRBV7-6 with TRBJ1-1. The CDR3 has 14 amino acids. Per the germline V gene, CDR1 is SGHVS and CDR2 is FNYEAQ. CDR3 amino acids: CASSLAGPDTEAFF.

The J gene is TRBJ1-6, the V gene TRBV4-1; TCRdb's D call of TRBD1 is untestable without DNA. The germline V gene encodes CDR1 MGHRA and CDR2 YSYEKL. The CDR3 covers 16 residues. The CDR3 loop reads CASSHGQGRDNSPLHF.

This chain uses TRBV6-6 with TRBJ2-5; the TCRdb call, TRBD2, lacks DNA for checking. In germline, CDR1 is MNHNY, CDR2 SVGAGI (reference sequence). CDR3 length: 13 residues. The CDR3 spells CASSYSMSGTQYF.

The gene calls are TRBV5-1 and TRBJ2-3; TCRdb selects TRBD1, and the lack of DNA leaves this call unchecked. CDR1 is SGHRS and CDR2 is YFSETQ in the germline V gene. CDR3 length equals 15 residues. The chain's CDR3 is CASSPGGGTTDTQYF. The entire variable domain, with the rest obtained from reference TRBV5-1 and TRBJ2-3, is as follows: KAGVTQTPRYLIKTRGQQVTLSCSPISGHRSVSWYQQTPGQGLQFLFEYFSETQRNKGNFPGRFSGRQFSNSRSEMNVSTLELGDSALYLCASSPGGGTTDTQYFGPGTRLTVL.

CDR3 protein: CASSLAKVGPYNEQFF. The V and J genes are TRBV7-2 and TRBJ2-1; TCRdb calls TRBD2, which cannot be checked without DNA. CDR1 is SGHTA, CDR2 FQGNSA, per germline. The CDR3 runs to 16 residues.

The V call is TRBV6-2 or TRBV6-3, the J call TRBJ2-7; the TCRdb call, TRBD2, lacks DNA for checking. This CDR3 region has 15 residues. CDR1 MNHEY and CDR2 SVGEGT come from the germline V gene. CDR3 sequence reads: CASSYPPRSIYEQYF.

V gene TRBV7-9 combines with J gene TRBJ2-5; the D call of TRBD1 rests on TCRdb alone, since no DNA is present to check it. Germline CDR1 and CDR2: SEHNR and FQNEAQ (reference sequence). This CDR3 is 12 amino acids long. CDR3 amino acids: CASSFGQGTQYF.

The V gene is TRBV5-6, the J gene TRBJ1-2. The CDR3 consists of 13 residues. Per germline, CDR1 SGHDT and CDR2 YYEEEE. The CDR3 protein is CASSPNYNYGYTF.

This CDR3 is CASSLAWNQPQHF. The V gene is TRBV7-3, the J gene TRBJ1-5. The germline gives CDR1 SGHTA, CDR2 FQGTGA. The CDR3 is 13 residues long.

CDR3 loop: CASSVRVWPYDGYTF. The chain recombines TRBV9 with TRBJ1-2. Germline assignment: CDR1 SGDLS and CDR2 YYNGEE. This CDR3 has 15 amino acids.